The rows below give T cell receptor beta chains drawn from one sample of a study of blood T cell repertoires in COVID-19. Method: immunoSEQ multiplex PCR; TCRdb's copy keeps in-frame clones and lacks some. The sample lists tens of thousands of clones, approximately 90% occurring once. The sequenced material came from peripheral blood. These receptors all come from a human donor in a cohort sampled during active COVID-19. CDR3s include the opening cysteine and the closing phenylalanine or tryptophan. A D gene is named only where the DNA matches it firmly. Where a row states a size, it is once, few, many or the class of an expanded clone; other rows omit it.

j_call,cdr3_length,clone_size,v_call,d_call,cdr3_nt,cdr3_aa
TRBJ2-1,13,-,TRBV3-1/TRBV3-2,TRBD2,TGTGCCAGCAGCCTACTTGGCGGGAGAGAGCAGTTCTTC,CASSLLGGREQFF
TRBJ1-2,15,-,TRBV5-1,-,TGCGCCAGCAGCTTGTATAGTATTGCTAACTATGGCTACACCTTC,CASSLYSIANYGYTF
TRBJ1-5,13,-,TRBV2,-,TGTGCCAGCAAGACAGGCCCTAATCAGCCCCAGCATTTT,CASKTGPNQPQHF
TRBJ1-6,13,-,TRBV29-1,TRBD1,TGCAGCGTCCTCACAGGGGGTAGTTCACCCCTCCACTTT,CSVLTGGSSPLHF
TRBJ2-2,17,-,TRBV18,TRBD1,TGTGCCAGCTCACCAAGGTTGACCCAGGGGGCGTCCGGGGAGCTGTTTTTT,CASSPRLTQGASGELFF
TRBJ1-5,14,few,TRBV10-3,TRBD1,TGTGCCATCAGTGGCAGGGGGGCCAATCAGCCCCAGCATTTT,CAISGRGANQPQHF
TRBJ2-7,12,-,TRBV10-3,-,TGTGCCACTTCGGACTCGAACTACGAGCAGTACTTC,CATSDSNYEQYF
TRBJ2-7,13,-,TRBV29-1,-,TGCAGCGTATCGGTTGGGACACCCCTCGAGCAGTACTTC,CSVSVGTPLEQYF
TRBJ1-2,15,-,TRBV7-2,-,TGTGCCAGCAGCTCCCGGACGGAGGGGCCCTATGGCTACACCTTC,CASSSRTEGPYGYTF
TRBJ2-7,15,-,TRBV19,TRBD2,TGTGCCAGTAGTATCGGGCTAGCGGCTAACTACGAGCAGTACTTC,CASSIGLAANYEQYF
TRBJ2-7,14,-,TRBV2,TRBD1,TGTGCCAGCAGTTTACGCCGGGACAGGGGCGAGCAGTACTTC,CASSLRRDRGEQYF
TRBJ2-7,15,-,TRBV9,TRBD1,TGTGCCAGCAGCGTTCATACCGGGACAGAGGGCGAGCAGTACTTC,CASSVHTGTEGEQYF
TRBJ2-2,19,-,TRBV28,TRBD1,TGTGCCAGCAGTTCACAGGCAATGAGAGGGGGCGGGCACACCGGGGAGCTGTTTTTT,CASSSQAMRGGGHTGELFF
TRBJ2-1,16,few,TRBV9,TRBD1,TGTGCCAGCAGCGAGCATCGGACAGGGAGGTACAATGAGCAGTTCTTC,CASSEHRTGRYNEQFF
TRBJ1-5,21,-,TRBV21-1,-,TGTGCCAGCAGGGATCGACGAGAGCAGCGCGACTGGCCACGGAGTCAGGGGACACAGCATTTT,CASRDRREQRDWPRSQGTQHF
TRBJ1-1,15,-,TRBV4-1,-,TGCGCCAGCAGCCAAGATTCGGGCGGGAGGACTGAAGCTTTCTTT,CASSQDSGGRTEAFF
TRBJ2-7,15,-,TRBV7-2,TRBD1,TGTGCCAGCAGCTCCCCGGGACAGCGACACTACGAGCAGTACTTC,CASSSPGQRHYEQYF
TRBJ2-1,14,-,TRBV2,TRBD1,TGTGCCAGCAACCGCGGACAGGGCTACAATGAGCAGTTCTTC,CASNRGQGYNEQFF
TRBJ1-6,13,-,TRBV5-4,TRBD1,TGTGCCAGCAGGCAGGGGGTCGGTTCACCCCTCCACTTT,CASRQGVGSPLHF
TRBJ1-1,13,-,TRBV5-4,-,TGTGCCAGCAGCCAGGACTGGAACACTGAAGCTTTCTTT,CASSQDWNTEAFF
TRBJ1-6,13,-,TRBV30,-,TGTGCCTGGAGGTTGGAGGGGTATTCACCCCTCCACTTT,CAWRLEGYSPLHF
TRBJ2-3,16,few,TRBV11-3,TRBD1,TGTGCCAGCAGCTCCGACGGACAGGGGGCGGGAGATACGCAGTATTTT,CASSSDGQGAGDTQYF
TRBJ1-2,17,-,TRBV19,TRBD1,TGTGCCAAAAGGGCCACGGGACAGGATTTCGCTAACTATGGCTACACCTTC,CAKRATGQDFANYGYTF
TRBJ2-2,15,-,TRBV5-8,-,TGTGCCAGCATCGCGGGGGCAAGGGGCACCGGGGAGCTGTTTTTT,CASIAGARGTGELFF
TRBJ2-7,13,-,TRBV27,-,TGTGCCAGCGGGGATCGGGGTTCCTACGAGCAGTACTTC,CASGDRGSYEQYF
TRBJ1-2,15,-,TRBV18,TRBD1,TGTGCCAGCTCACCACGACAGGGGAACGACTATGGCTACACCTTC,CASSPRQGNDYGYTF
TRBJ2-7,17,-,TRBV25-1,TRBD1,TGTGCCAGCAGTGAACACTGCACCGGGACAGTAGTCTACGAGCAGTACTTC,CASSEHCTGTVVYEQYF
TRBJ2-3,13,-,TRBV9,-,TGTGCCAGCAGCCCCCCAGGGCCAGATACGCAGTATTTT,CASSPPGPDTQYF
TRBJ1-1,13,-,TRBV19,TRBD1,TGTGCCAGTAGTATAGAGCGGGACAGGAAAGCTTTCTTT,CASSIERDRKAFF
TRBJ1-5,16,-,TRBV19,TRBD1,TGTGCCAGTAGTATAGACACGACAGGGGTGGGGCAGCCCCAGCATTTT,CASSIDTTGVGQPQHF
TRBJ1-6,14,-,TRBV27,-,TGTGCCAGCAGTGCGGCCCAGAGGAATTCACCCCTCCACTTT,CASSAAQRNSPLHF
TRBJ1-2,14,-,TRBV13,-,TGTGCCAGCAGCTTTCAGGGTCAGACCTATGGCTACACCTTC,CASSFQGQTYGYTF
TRBJ2-3,11,once,TRBV7-9,-,TGTGCCAGCAGCTCAACAGATACGCAGTATTTT,CASSSTDTQYF
TRBJ2-5,14,-,TRBV6-5,-,TGTGCCAGCAGTTACTGGGGGGATCAAGAGACCCAGTACTTC,CASSYWGDQETQYF
TRBJ2-7,15,-,TRBV19,TRBD2,TGTGCCAGTAGGGAGACTAGCGGGAGGGCCAACGAGCAGTACTTC,CASRETSGRANEQYF
TRBJ2-1,17,once,TRBV27,TRBD2,TGTGCCAGCAGTGTGGGGAGGGGGACTAGCGGGAGGAATGAGCAGTTCTTC,CASSVGRGTSGRNEQFF
TRBJ2-7,11,-,TRBV6-1,-,TGTGCCAGCAGTGAGAGCTACGAGCAGTACTTC,CASSESYEQYF
TRBJ2-1,17,-,TRBV11-2,TRBD2,TGTGCCAGCAGCTTAGTAGTAGCGGGAGGGCCTATATATGAGCAGTTCTTC,CASSLVVAGGPIYEQFF
TRBJ2-3,17,-,TRBV5-1,TRBD2,TGCGCCAGCAGCTTGGCCCGCCTAGCGGACAGCACAGATACGCAGTATTTT,CASSLARLADSTDTQYF
TRBJ1-6,13,-,TRBV6-5,TRBD1,TGTGCCAGCAGGGGACAGGGAATTTCACCCCTCCACTTT,CASRGQGISPLHF
TRBJ1-2,13,-,TRBV28,-,TGTGCGTTGCGTCCAGGATCTAACTATGGCTACACCTTC,CALRPGSNYGYTF
TRBJ1-2,13,-,TRBV6-5,-,TGTGCCAGCAGCCGGGAGTATGACTATGGCTACACCTTC,CASSREYDYGYTF
TRBJ2-4,15,-,TRBV24-1,TRBD1,TGTGCCACCAGTGACGGACAGGCGGCCAAAAACATTCAGTACTTC,CATSDGQAAKNIQYF
TRBJ2-7,15,-,TRBV4-1,TRBD1,TGCGCCAGCAGCCGACCCGGGACAGGGTCAGGCGAGCAGTACTTC,CASSRPGTGSGEQYF
TRBJ1-4,15,-,TRBV28,-,TGTGCCAGCAGTTCCCCCTTCGGACAGAGCGAAAAACTGTTTTTT,CASSSPFGQSEKLFF
TRBJ2-7,12,-,TRBV30,-,TGTGCCTGGATGGGGGCCCGCTACGAGCAGTACTTC,CAWMGARYEQYF
TRBJ2-1,15,-,TRBV25-1,TRBD1,TGTGCCAGCAGTGAATATGACAGGGCCTACAATGAGCAGTTCTTC,CASSEYDRAYNEQFF
TRBJ2-3,15,-,TRBV5-4,TRBD1,TGTGCCAGCAGCTCGGGACAGGGGTTGACAGATACGCAGTATTTT,CASSSGQGLTDTQYF
TRBJ1-1,11,-,TRBV6-5,-,TGTGCCAGCACCCAGGGGAATGAAGCTTTCTTT,CASTQGNEAFF
TRBJ2-2,11,-,TRBV12-3/TRBV12-4,-,TGTGCCAGCCGGGAGTTCGGGGAGCTGTTTTTT,CASREFGELFF
TRBJ2-3,18,once,TRBV2,-,TGTGCCAGCAGTGAAGGTGCAGGGGGAAGGGGGGGCACAGATACGCAGTATTTT,CASSEGAGGRGGTDTQYF
TRBJ2-7,15,-,TRBV28,TRBD1,TGTGCCAGCAGTTTCCCGACAGGGAGCTCCTACGAGCAGTACTTC,CASSFPTGSSYEQYF
TRBJ1-2,12,once,TRBV5-1,TRBD1,TGCGCCAGCAGCCGGGACAGGGATGTCTACACCTTC,CASSRDRDVYTF